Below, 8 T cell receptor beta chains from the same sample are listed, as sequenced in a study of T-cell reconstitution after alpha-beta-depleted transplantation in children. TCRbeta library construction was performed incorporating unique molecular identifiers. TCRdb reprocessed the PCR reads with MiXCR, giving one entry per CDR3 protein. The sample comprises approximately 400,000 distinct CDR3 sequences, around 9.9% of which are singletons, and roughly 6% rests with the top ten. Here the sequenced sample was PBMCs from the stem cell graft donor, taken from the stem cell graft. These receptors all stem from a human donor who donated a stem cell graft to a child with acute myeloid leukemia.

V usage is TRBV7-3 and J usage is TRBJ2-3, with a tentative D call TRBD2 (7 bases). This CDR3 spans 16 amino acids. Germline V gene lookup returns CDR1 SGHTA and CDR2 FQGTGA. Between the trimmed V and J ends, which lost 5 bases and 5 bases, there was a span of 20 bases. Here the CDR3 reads CASSPKGGALRDTQYF. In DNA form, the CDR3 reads TGTGCCAGCAGCCCGAAGGGGGGGGCGCTCAGAGATACGCAGTATTTT.

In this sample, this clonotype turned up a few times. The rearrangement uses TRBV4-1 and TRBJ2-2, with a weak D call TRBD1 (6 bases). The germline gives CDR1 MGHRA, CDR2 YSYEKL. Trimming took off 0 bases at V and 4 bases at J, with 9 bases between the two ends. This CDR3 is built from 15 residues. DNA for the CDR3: TGCGCCAGCAGCCAAGATACAGGGCGCACCGGGGAGCTGTTTTTT. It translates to CASSQDTGRTGELFF.

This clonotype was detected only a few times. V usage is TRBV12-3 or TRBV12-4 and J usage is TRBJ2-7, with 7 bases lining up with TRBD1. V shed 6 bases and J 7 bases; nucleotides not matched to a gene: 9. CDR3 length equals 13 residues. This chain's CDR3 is CASSPHRGGEQYF. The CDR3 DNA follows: TGTGCCAGCAGCCCCCACAGGGGCGGAGAGCAGTACTTC.

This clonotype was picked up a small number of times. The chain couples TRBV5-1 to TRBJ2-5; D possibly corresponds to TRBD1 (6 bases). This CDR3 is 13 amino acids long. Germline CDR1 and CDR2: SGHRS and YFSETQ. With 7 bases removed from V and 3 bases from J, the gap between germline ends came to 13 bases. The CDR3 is CASGRQVKETQYF. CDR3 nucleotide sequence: TGCGCCAGCGGCCGACAGGTGAAAGAGACCCAGTACTTC.

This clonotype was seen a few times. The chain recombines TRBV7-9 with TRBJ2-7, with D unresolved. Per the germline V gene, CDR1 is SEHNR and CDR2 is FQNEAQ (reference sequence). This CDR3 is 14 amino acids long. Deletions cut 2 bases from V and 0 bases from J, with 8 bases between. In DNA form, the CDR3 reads TGTGCCAGCAGCTTAAGGTCGAGCTCCTACGAGCAGTACTTC. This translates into CASSLRSSSYEQYF.

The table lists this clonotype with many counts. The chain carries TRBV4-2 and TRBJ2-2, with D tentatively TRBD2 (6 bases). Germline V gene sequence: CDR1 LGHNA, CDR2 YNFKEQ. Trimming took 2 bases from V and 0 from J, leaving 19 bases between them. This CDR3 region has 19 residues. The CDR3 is CASSQLPSMRGTNTGELFF. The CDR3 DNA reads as TGTGCCAGCAGCCAACTCCCCTCTATGCGCGGGACGAACACCGGGGAGCTGTTTTTT.

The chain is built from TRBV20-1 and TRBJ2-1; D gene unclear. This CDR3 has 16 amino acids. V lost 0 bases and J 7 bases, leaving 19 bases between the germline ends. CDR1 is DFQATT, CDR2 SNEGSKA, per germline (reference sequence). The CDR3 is CSARDLTEDPINEQFF. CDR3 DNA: TGCAGTGCTAGAGACCTGACTGAAGACCCAATTAATGAGCAGTTCTTC.

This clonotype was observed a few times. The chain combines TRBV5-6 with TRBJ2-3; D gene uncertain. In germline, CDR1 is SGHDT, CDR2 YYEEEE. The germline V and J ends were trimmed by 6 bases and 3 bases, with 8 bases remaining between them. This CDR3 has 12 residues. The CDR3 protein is CASTRDTDTQYF. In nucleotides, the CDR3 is TGTGCCAGCACCCGAGATACAGATACGCAGTATTTT. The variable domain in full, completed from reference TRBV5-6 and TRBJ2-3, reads DAGVTQSPTHLIKTRGQQVTLRCSPKSGHDTVSWYQQALGQGPQFIFQYYEEEERQRGNFPDRFSGHQFPNYSSELNVNALLLGDSALYLCASTRDTDTQYFGPGTRLTVL.